This paragraph reports one TCR beta chain. This sample is part of a study of cytomegalovirus exposure and HLA in healthy donors. Across the whole study: The 500 to 750 first-cohort repertoires and the 120 or so validation repertoires shared the same platform, a later analysis reported.

TCRdb keeps only in-frame clones here, not all; method: immunoSEQ multiplex PCR. The table has 130,000 to 150,000 clones, about 87% seen once. The clonotype comes from a woman aged 30 to 39 in good health and CMV-seropositive. Sequencing used PBMCs.

The CDR3 sequence: CASRRRIGTASYEQYF. CDR3 coding DNA: TGTGCCAGCAGGAGGAGAATCGGGACAGCCTCCTACGAGCAGTACTTC. The chain joins TRBV2 to TRBJ2-7; the match to TRBD1 covers 7 bases. Germline assignment: CDR1 SNHLY and CDR2 FYNNEI. CDR3 length: 16 residues. After removal of 6 bases from V and 0 bases from J, the junction contained 11 bases not matched to a gene.